Each of the 21 T cell receptor beta chains below was sequenced from the same sample in a study of CD8 T cells in ankylosing spondylitis. Their antigen targets remain unknown. TCRdb itself ran the 5' RACE reads through MiXCR, one entry per CDR3 protein. The sample holds hundreds of thousands of distinct CDR3 sequences, about 25% seen once. Study-level results: A motif of eight or nine highly homologous TCR beta variants was seen as apparently characteristic of ankylosing spondylitis blood.

Sequenced material: blood, either unsorted or a sorted T cell fraction (not recorded which). The receptors were gathered from a male donor with ankylosing spondylitis.

The V call is TRBV2, the J call TRBJ1-3, with D unresolved. V lost 8 bases to trimming and J lost 4 bases, with 15 bases between them. Germline CDR1 reads SNHLY; CDR2 reads FYNNEI. CDR3 length: 14 amino acids. The CDR3 region has the DNA TGTGCCAGCCGGCAAGAGGGCGCCGGAAACACCATATATTTT. Translated, it gives CASRQEGAGNTIYF.

This clonotype has just a few counts. The chain combines TRBV20-1 with TRBJ2-7; TRBD1 matches at 7 bases. The CDR3 is 14 amino acids. Germline CDR1 is DFQATT and CDR2 is SNEGSKA (reference sequence). V trimming: 2 bases; J trimming: 3 bases; junction bases outside the gene matches: 7. For the CDR3, the DNA is TGCAGTGCTAGACGTCCGACAGGGTGCTACGAGCAGTACGTC. It yields the protein CSARRPTGCYEQYV.

The chain links TRBV4-2 to TRBJ2-1, with 9 bases aligning to TRBD2. J lost 2 bases, V lost 0 bases, and 8 bases had no gene match. This CDR3 is 18 amino acids long. The germline gives CDR1 LGHNA, CDR2 YNFKEQ. CDR3: CASSQDWGGRGTYNEQFF. DNA of the CDR3: TGTGCCAGCAGCCAAGATTGGGGCGGGAGGGGTACCTACAATGAGCAGTTCTTC.

The V call is TRBV29-1, the J call TRBJ1-1; TRBD1 matches 8 bases. V was pared by 6 bases and J by 7 bases, with 10 bases of the junction left unmatched. The CDR3 is made up of 13 amino acids. Germline CDR1 and CDR2: SQVTM and ANQGSEA. The CDR3 spells CSVRQGTFDEAFF. The DNA for the CDR3 is TGCAGCGTAAGACAGGGGACCTTCGATGAAGCTTTCTTT.

The rearrangement links TRBV27 to TRBJ2-7; D is unresolved. The V gene's germline CDR1 is MNHEY and CDR2 SMNVEV (reference sequence). The CDR3 loop spans 17 amino acids. Trimming removed 3 bases at V and 4 bases at J, with 22 bases between. The CDR3 sequence is CASSFDGRARLEYEQYF. The CDR3 DNA sequence: TGTGCCAGCAGTTTCGACGGACGGGCACGGTTAGAGTACGAGCAGTACTTC.

In this sample, this clonotype turned up a few times. The V gene is TRBV20-1, the J gene TRBJ1-1; TRBD1 agrees at 8 bases. CDR1 DFQATT and CDR2 SNEGSKA come from the germline V gene (reference sequence). There are 12 residues in the CDR3. V shed 5 bases and J 10 bases; nucleotides not matched to a gene: 9. CDR3 DNA: TGCAGTGCTTTACAGGGGGGAGTCGGAGCTTTCTTT. Translated: CSALQGGVGAFF.

CDR3 residues: CASSQDRATGVNYGYTF. The CDR3 nucleotides are TGTGCCAGCAGCCAAGATAGGGCGACAGGGGTGAACTATGGCTACACCTTC. The chain employs TRBV4-2 and TRBJ1-2; 8 nucleotides line up with TRBD1. V trimming: 0 bases; J trimming: 2 bases; junction bases outside the gene matches: 8. CDR1 is LGHNA, CDR2 YNFKEQ, per germline. The CDR3 sequence is 17 residues long.

This chain links TRBV6-6 with TRBJ1-2, with D hard to call. The CDR3 sequence is 13 residues long. V lost 2 bases and J lost 8, with 12 bases in between. CDR1 and CDR2 from the germline V gene are MNHNY and SVGAGI (reference sequence). The CDR3, as DNA: TGTGCCAGCAGTTACGAGGCCAGTAACGGCTACACCTTC. It is translated as CASSYEASNGYTF.

The genes are TRBV12-3 or TRBV12-4 and TRBJ1-2, with D perhaps matching TRBD1 (6 bases). Trimming removed 4 bases from V and 0 bases from J, with 15 bases in between. The CDR3 length is 16 residues. In DNA form, the CDR3 reads TGTGCCAGCAGTTGGGCCAGGGGTGCCGCTAACTATGGCTACACCTTC. It translates to CASSWARGAANYGYTF.

This clonotype has a handful of counts. This chain connects TRBV5-1 to TRBJ2-3; weak D call: TRBD2 (6 bases). V was clipped by 4 bases and J by 3 bases, with 12 bases between them. Germline assignment: CDR1 SGHRS and CDR2 YFSETQ. The CDR3 runs to 14 residues. The CDR3: CASSKGTPTDTQYF. The DNA of the CDR3 is TGCGCCAGCAGCAAGGGGACTCCTACAGATACGCAGTATTTT.

Only a few counts were recorded for this clonotype. The V gene is TRBV30, the J gene TRBJ1-2; D unresolved. V was clipped by 0 bases and J by 5 bases, with 7 bases between them. This CDR3 has 12 amino acids. Germline CDR1 GTSNPN, CDR2 SVGIG (reference sequence). The CDR3 protein is CAWSVTGYGYTF. The DNA of the CDR3 is TGTGCCTGGAGTGTTACCGGATATGGCTACACCTTC.

V and J are TRBV7-9 and TRBJ2-7, with 12 positions matching TRBD2. V was pared by 4 bases and J by 0 bases, with 7 bases of the junction left unmatched. The CDR3 covers 17 residues. Germline lookup yields CDR1 SEHNR and CDR2 FQNEAQ (reference sequence). The CDR3 reads CASSYGTSGSPSYEQYF. In DNA form, the CDR3 reads TGTGCCAGCAGCTATGGGACTAGCGGGTCCCCCTCCTACGAGCAGTACTTC.

This clonotype was detected a few times. This rearrangement joins TRBV7-6 to TRBJ2-2; D not certain. Trimming removed 3 bases from V and 3 bases from J, with 8 bases in between. The length of the CDR3 is 14 residues. The V gene's germline CDR1 is SGHVS and CDR2 FNYEAQ. In DNA, the CDR3 is TGTGCCAGCAGCTTCGCACAGTACACCGGGGAGCTGTTTTTT. Its protein product is CASSFAQYTGELFF.

This clonotype has only a few counts. The rearrangement uses TRBV27 and TRBJ1-1; 11 positions match TRBD1. Losses at the gene ends were 5 bases for V and 2 bases for J; bases not matched to a gene: 4. Germline V gene data show CDR1 as MNHEY and CDR2 as SMNVEV (reference sequence). CDR3 size: 15 residues. The CDR3 region has the DNA TGTGCCAGCAGTAGAGGACAGGGGGCAAACACTGAAGCTTTCTTT. Protein: CASSRGQGANTEAFF.

J is TRBJ2-5 and V is TRBV20-1; D is ambiguous. Between the trimmed V and J ends, which lost 0 bases and 1 base, there was a span of 12 bases. The germline CDR1 and CDR2 sequences are DFQATT and SNEGSKA (reference sequence). CDR3 size: 15 residues. Written as DNA, the CDR3 is TGCAGTGCTAGAGACAGCCGCAGGAGCCAAGAGACCCAGTACTTC. Translated, it gives CSARDSRRSQETQYF.

This clonotype turned up a few times. The rearrangement joins TRBV7-9 to TRBJ2-1; 9 positions agree with TRBD2. Germline V gives CDR1 SEHNR, CDR2 FQNEAQ (reference sequence). The CDR3 is made up of 15 amino acids. V was pared by 7 bases and J by 6 bases, with 10 bases of the junction left unmatched. DNA of the CDR3: TGTGCCAGCACGGCTAGCGGGGCCAAGTTCAATGAGCAGTTCTTC. Translated: CASTASGAKFNEQFF.

This clonotype was recorded many times. The chain joins TRBV7-9 to TRBJ1-1, with TRBD1 matching over 7 bases. Germline CDR1 reads SEHNR; CDR2 reads FQNEAQ (reference sequence). Trimming removed 6 bases from V and 4 bases from J; junction bases left unmatched: 5. The CDR3 is made up of 13 amino acids. The CDR3 loop is CASSLSGGTEAFF. CDR3 in DNA: TGTGCCAGCAGTTTGTCAGGGGGCACTGAAGCTTTCTTT. The complete variable domain, with remaining parts taken from reference TRBV7-9 and TRBJ1-1, reads DTGVSQNPRHKITKRGQNVTFRCDPISEHNRLYWYRQTLGQGPEFLTYFQNEAQLEKSRLLSDRFSAERPKGSFSTLEIQRTEQGDSAMYLCASSLSGGTEAFFGQGTRLTVV.

The chain employs TRBV2 and TRBJ1-2; 7 nucleotides align to TRBD1. The junction had 20 bases not matched to a gene; V was cut back by 8 bases and J by 8 bases. The germline gives CDR1 SNHLY, CDR2 FYNNEI. The CDR3 consists of 16 residues. CDR3 in amino acids: CASHNTPNRGGGGYTF. The CDR3 DNA reads TGTGCCAGCCATAACACGCCCAACAGGGGAGGTGGAGGCTACACCTTC. Full variable domain (rest looked up from reference TRBV2 and TRBJ1-2): EPEVTQTPSHQVTQMGQEVILRCVPISNHLYFYWYRQILGQKVEFLVSFYNNEISEKSEIFDDQFSVERPDGSNFTLKIRSTKLEDSAMYFCASHNTPNRGGGGYTFGSGTRLTVV.

This chain uses TRBV29-1 with TRBJ2-1, with D perhaps matching TRBD1 (6 bases). V lost 5 bases and J 9 bases, leaving 20 bases between the germline ends. Germline V lookup: CDR1 SQVTM, CDR2 ANQGSEA. The CDR3 runs to 14 residues. This CDR3 reads CSVLPLGAASEQFF. The DNA of the CDR3 is TGCAGCGTTCTGCCACTGGGGGCAGCAAGTGAGCAGTTCTTC.

V is TRBV6-5 and J is TRBJ2-1; no clear D. The CDR3 runs 16 residues. CDR1 and CDR2 from the germline V gene are MNHEY and SVGAGI. Trimming pared 2 bases from V and 4 bases from J, leaving 15 bases between. The CDR3 DNA sequence: TGTGCCAGCAGTTACCAACCTTCTGACACATACAATGAGCAGTTCTTC. Translating gives CASSYQPSDTYNEQFF.

The chain links TRBV27 to TRBJ2-1; D call uncertain. The CDR3 sequence is 14 residues long. Deletions cut 6 bases from V and 0 bases from J, with 9 bases between. Germline V gene data show CDR1 as MNHEY and CDR2 as SMNVEV (reference sequence). CDR3 in DNA: TGTGCCAGCAGGTGGGAACCCTCCTACAATGAGCAGTTCTTC. It is translated as CASRWEPSYNEQFF.